This T cell receptor beta chain emerged from a study of graft-versus-host responses after intestinal transplantation. The CDR3 loop spans 16 amino acids. The V and J ends lost 2 bases and 4 bases, in that order; junction bases with no gene match: 9. Germline CDR1 and CDR2: WNHNN and SYGVQD (reference sequence). With respect to this clone: Its specificity is unknown.

Here immunoSEQ multiplex PCR was the method, and the copy in TCRdb shows in-frame clones only, minus some. The sample shows some 110,000 clones, approximately 92% of them seen only once. V usage is TRBV10-1 and J usage is TRBJ2-5, with 8 bases fitting TRBD2. The source of this sequence is a human donor who was the organ donor for an intestinal transplant. This material consisted of unstimulated CD4+ T cells sorted from spleen or lymph node cells, taken before transplant. This chain's CDR3 is CASSERREGFVETQYF. The CDR3 DNA follows: TGCGCCAGCAGTGAGCGCCGGGAGGGATTCGTAGAGACCCAGTACTTC.